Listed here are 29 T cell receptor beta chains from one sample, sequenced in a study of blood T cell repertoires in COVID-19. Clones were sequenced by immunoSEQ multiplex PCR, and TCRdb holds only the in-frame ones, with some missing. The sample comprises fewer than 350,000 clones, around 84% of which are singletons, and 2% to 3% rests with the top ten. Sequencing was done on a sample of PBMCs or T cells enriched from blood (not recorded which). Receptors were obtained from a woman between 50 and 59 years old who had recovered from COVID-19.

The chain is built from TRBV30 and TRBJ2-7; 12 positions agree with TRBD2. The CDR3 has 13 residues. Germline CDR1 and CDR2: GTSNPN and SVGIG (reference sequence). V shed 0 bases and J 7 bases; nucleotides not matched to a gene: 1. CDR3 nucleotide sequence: TGTGCCTGGAGTGTCGGACTAGCGGGGGAGCAGTACTTC. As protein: CAWSVGLAGEQYF.

The CDR3 DNA is TGTGCCAGCTCACCACTAGGGGACACTGAAGCTTTCTTT. As protein: CASSPLGDTEAFF. The genes are TRBV18 and TRBJ1-1; possible D gene TRBD1, 5 bases. The CDR3 sequence is 13 residues long. V was clipped by 1 base and J by 3 bases, with 6 bases between them. CDR1 and CDR2 from the germline V gene are KGHSH and LQKENI.

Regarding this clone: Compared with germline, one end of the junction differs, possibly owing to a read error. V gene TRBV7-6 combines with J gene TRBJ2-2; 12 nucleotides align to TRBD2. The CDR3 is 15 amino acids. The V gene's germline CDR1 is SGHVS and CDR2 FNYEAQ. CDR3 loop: CASSSGLAGTGKLFF. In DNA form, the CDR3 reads TGTGCCAGCAGCTCGGGACTAGCGGGCACCGGGAAGCTGTTTTTT. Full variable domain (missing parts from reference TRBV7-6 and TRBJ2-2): GAGVSQSPRYKVTKRGQDVALRCDPISGHVSLYWYRQALGQGPEFLTYFNYEAQQDKSGLPNDRFSAERPEGSISTLTIQRTEQRDSAMYRCASSSGLAGTGKLFFGEGSRLTVL.

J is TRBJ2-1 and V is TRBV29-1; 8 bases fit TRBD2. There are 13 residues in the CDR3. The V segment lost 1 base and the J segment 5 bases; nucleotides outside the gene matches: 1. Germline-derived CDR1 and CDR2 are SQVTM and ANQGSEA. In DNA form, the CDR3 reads TGCAGCGTTGAAGCGGGAGGGAACAATGAGCAGTTCTTC. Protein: CSVEAGGNNEQFF.

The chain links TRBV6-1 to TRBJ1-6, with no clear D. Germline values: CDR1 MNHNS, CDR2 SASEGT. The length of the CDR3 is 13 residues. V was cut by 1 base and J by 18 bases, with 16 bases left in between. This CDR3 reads CASSEDRGVLSHF. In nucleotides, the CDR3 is TGTGCCAGCAGTGAAGATCGAGGCGTCTTGTCCCACTTT.

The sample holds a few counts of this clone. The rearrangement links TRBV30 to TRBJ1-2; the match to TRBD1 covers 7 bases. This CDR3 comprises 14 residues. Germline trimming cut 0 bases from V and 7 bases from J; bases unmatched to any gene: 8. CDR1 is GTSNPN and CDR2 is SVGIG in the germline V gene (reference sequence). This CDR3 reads CAWSVKYSGGGYTF. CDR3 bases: TGTGCCTGGAGTGTAAAGTACTCAGGGGGTGGCTACACCTTC.

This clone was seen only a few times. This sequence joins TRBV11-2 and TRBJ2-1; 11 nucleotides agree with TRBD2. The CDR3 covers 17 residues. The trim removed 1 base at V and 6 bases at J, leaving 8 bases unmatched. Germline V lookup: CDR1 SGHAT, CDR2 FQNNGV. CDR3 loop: CASSLVISGGGPNEQFF. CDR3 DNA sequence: TGTGCCAGCAGCTTAGTGATTAGCGGGGGGGGCCCCAATGAGCAGTTCTTC.

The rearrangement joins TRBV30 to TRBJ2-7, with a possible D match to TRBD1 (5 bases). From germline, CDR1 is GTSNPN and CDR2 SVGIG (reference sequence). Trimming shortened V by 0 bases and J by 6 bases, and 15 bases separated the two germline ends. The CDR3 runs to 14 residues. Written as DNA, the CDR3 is TGTGCCTGGAGTGTAGTTGTAGGGGCCAGCGAGCAGTACTTC. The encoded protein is CAWSVVVGASEQYF.

The chain's CDR3 is CSASPLVVSSYEQYF. DNA of the CDR3: TGCAGTGCTAGTCCTCTAGTGGTTAGCTCCTACGAGCAGTACTTC. This sequence joins TRBV20-1 and TRBJ2-7; no clear D. The V gene's germline CDR1 is DFQATT and CDR2 SNEGSKA (reference sequence). This CDR3 comprises 15 residues. Trimming removed 3 bases at V and 0 bases at J, with 15 bases between.

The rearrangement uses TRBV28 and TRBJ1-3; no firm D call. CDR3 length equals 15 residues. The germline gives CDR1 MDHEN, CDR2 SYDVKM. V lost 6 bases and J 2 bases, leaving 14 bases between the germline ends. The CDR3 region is CASSPLYGAGNTIYF. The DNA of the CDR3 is TGTGCCAGCAGCCCTCTTTACGGGGCTGGAAACACCATATATTTT. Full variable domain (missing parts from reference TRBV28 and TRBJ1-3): DVKVTQSSRYLVKRTGEKVFLECVQDMDHENMFWYRQDPGLGLRLIYFSYDVKMKEKGDIPEGYSVSREKKERFSLILESASTNQTSMYLCASSPLYGAGNTIYFGEGSWLTVV.

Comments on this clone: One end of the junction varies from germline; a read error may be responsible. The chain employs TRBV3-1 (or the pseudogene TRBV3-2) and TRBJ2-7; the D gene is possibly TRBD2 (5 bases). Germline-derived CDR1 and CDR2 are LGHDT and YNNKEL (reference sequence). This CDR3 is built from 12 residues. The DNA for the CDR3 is TGTGCCAGCAGCAAAGACTACTACGAGCAGTACTTC. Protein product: CASSKDYYEQYF.

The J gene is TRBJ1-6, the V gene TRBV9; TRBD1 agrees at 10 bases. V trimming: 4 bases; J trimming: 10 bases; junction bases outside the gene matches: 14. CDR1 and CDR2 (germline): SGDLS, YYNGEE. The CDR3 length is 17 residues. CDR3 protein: CASSPSWTGGKVSPLHF. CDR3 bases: TGTGCCAGCAGCCCCTCATGGACAGGGGGGAAGGTGTCACCCCTCCACTTT.

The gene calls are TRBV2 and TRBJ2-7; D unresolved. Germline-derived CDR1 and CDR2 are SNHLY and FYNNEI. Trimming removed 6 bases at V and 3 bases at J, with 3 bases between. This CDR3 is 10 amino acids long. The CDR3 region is CASRSYEQYF. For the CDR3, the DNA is TGTGCCAGCAGGAGCTACGAGCAGTACTTC. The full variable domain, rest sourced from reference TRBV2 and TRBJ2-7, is EPEVTQTPSHQVTQMGQEVILRCVPISNHLYFYWYRQILGQKVEFLVSFYNNEISEKSEIFDDQFSVERPDGSNFTLKIRSTKLEDSAMYFCASRSYEQYFGPGTRLTVT.

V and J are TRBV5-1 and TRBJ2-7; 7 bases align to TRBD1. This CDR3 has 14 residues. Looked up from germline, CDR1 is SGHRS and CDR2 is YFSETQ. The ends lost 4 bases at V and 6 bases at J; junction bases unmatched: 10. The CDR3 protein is CASSPRDSGGEQYF. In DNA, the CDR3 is TGCGCCAGCAGCCCCCGGGACAGCGGCGGCGAGCAGTACTTC.

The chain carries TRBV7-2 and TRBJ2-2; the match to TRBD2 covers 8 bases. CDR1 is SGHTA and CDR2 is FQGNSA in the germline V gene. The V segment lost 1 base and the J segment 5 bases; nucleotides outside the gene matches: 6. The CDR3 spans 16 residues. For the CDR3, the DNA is TGTGCCAGCAGCTTAGAAACGGGAGGGCGAACCGGGGAGCTGTTTTTT. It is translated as CASSLETGGRTGELFF.

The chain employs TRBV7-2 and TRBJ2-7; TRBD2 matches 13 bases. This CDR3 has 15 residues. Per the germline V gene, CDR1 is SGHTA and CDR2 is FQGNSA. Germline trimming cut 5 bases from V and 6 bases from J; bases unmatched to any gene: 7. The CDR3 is CASSLTSGRASEQYF. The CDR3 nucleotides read TGTGCCAGCAGCCTAACTAGCGGGAGGGCCAGCGAGCAGTACTTC. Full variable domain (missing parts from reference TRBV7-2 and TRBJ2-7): GAGVSQSPSNKVTEKGKDVELRCDPISGHTALYWYRQSLGQGLEFLIYFQGNSAPDKSGLPSDRFSAERTGGSVSTLTIQRTQQEDSAVYLCASSLTSGRASEQYFGPGTRLTVT.

Written as DNA, the CDR3 is TGTGCCAGCAGTTTAAAGGGGAGGGGCAATCAGCCCCAGCATTTT. Its translation: CASSLKGRGNQPQHF. This chain links TRBV28 with TRBJ1-5, with D possibly matching TRBD1 (5 bases). V lost 2 bases to trimming and J lost 2 bases, with 10 bases between them. Germline V lookup: CDR1 MDHEN, CDR2 SYDVKM. The CDR3 runs to 15 residues.

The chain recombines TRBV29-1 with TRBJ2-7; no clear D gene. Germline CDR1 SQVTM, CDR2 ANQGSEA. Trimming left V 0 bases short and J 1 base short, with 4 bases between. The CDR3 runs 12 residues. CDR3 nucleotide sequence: TGCAGCGTTGAAGACAGTTCCTACGAGCAGTACTTC. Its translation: CSVEDSSYEQYF.

CDR3 residues: CASSEGQGHQPQHF. As DNA, the CDR3 is TGTGCCAGCAGCGAAGGACAGGGGCATCAGCCCCAGCATTTT. The chain employs TRBV3-1 (or the pseudogene TRBV3-2) and TRBJ1-5; 9 bases are shared with TRBD1. The V gene end was trimmed by 5 bases and the J gene end by 5 bases; junction bases not matched to a gene: 4. The CDR3 runs to 14 residues. Germline CDR1 is LGHDT and CDR2 is YNNKEL (reference sequence).

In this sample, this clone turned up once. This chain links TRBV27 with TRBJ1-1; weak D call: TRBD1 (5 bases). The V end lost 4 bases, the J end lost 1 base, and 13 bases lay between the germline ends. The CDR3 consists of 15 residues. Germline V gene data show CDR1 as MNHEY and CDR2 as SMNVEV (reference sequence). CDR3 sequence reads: CASSSLGAANTEAFF. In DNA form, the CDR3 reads TGTGCCAGCAGTTCCCTAGGGGCGGCGAACACTGAAGCTTTCTTT.

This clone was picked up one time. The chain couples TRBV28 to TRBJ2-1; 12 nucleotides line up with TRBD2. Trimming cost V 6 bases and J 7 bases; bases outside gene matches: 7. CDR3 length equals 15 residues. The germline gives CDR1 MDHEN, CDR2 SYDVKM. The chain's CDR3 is CASRSSGGARNEQFF. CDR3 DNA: TGTGCCAGCAGGTCTAGCGGGGGGGCCAGGAATGAGCAGTTCTTC. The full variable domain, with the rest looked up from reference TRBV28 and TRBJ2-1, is DVKVTQSSRYLVKRTGEKVFLECVQDMDHENMFWYRQDPGLGLRLIYFSYDVKMKEKGDIPEGYSVSREKKERFSLILESASTNQTSMYLCASRSSGGARNEQFFGPGTRLTVL.

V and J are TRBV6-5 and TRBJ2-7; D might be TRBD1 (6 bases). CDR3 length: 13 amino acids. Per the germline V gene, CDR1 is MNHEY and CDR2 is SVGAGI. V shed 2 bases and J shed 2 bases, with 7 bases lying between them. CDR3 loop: CASSYRDTYEQYF. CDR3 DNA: TGTGCCAGCAGTTACCGGGACACCTACGAGCAGTACTTC.

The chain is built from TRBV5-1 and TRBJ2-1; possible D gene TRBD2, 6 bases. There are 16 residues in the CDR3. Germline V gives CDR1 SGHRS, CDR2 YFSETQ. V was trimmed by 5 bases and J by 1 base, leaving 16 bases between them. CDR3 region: CASREMTSFSYNEQFF. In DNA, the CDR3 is TGCGCCAGCAGGGAAATGACTAGTTTTTCCTACAATGAGCAGTTCTTC.

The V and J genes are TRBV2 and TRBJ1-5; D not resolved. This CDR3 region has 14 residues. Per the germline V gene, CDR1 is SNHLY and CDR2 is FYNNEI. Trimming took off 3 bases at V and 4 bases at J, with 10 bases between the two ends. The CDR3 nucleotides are TGTGCCAGCAGTGACGGGTTTCGGAATCAGCCCCAGCATTTT. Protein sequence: CASSDGFRNQPQHF.

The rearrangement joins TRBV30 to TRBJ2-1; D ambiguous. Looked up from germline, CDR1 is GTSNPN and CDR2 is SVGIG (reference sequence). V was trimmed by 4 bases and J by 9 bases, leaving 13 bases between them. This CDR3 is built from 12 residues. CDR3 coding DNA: TGTGCCTGGATTACTCCGTTCGGTGAGCAGTTCTTC. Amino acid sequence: CAWITPFGEQFF.

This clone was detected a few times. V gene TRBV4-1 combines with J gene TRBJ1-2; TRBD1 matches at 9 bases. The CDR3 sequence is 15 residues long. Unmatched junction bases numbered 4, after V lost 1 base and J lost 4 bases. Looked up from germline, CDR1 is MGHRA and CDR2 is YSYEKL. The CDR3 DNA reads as TGCGCCAGCAGCCAAGGCCGGGACAGGGTCTATGGCTACACCTTC. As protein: CASSQGRDRVYGYTF.

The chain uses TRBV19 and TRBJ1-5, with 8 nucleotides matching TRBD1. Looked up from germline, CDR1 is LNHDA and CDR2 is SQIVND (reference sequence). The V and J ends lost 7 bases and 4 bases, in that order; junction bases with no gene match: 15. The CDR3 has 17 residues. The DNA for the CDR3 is TGTGCCAGTAATCCGGGACAGGCGGGATCCGGGAATCAGCCCCAGCATTTT. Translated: CASNPGQAGSGNQPQHF.

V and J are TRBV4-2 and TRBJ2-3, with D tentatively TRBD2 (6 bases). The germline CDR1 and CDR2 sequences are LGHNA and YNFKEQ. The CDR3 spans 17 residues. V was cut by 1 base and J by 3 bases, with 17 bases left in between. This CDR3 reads CASSQARGGIVTDTQYF. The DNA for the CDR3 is TGTGCCAGCAGCCAAGCCCGGGGCGGGATTGTAACAGATACGCAGTATTTT.

CDR3 sequence: CASRPTSERAGELFF. For the CDR3, the DNA is TGTGCCAGCAGGCCAACTAGCGAGAGGGCCGGGGAGCTGTTTTTT. This rearrangement joins TRBV6-5 to TRBJ2-2; 7 nucleotides align to TRBD2. This CDR3 is 15 amino acids long. With 6 bases clipped from V and 6 bases from J, the junction kept 10 bases outside the gene matches. CDR1 is MNHEY and CDR2 is SVGAGI in the germline V gene.